This T cell receptor beta chain was observed in a study of blood T cell repertoires in COVID-19. Study background: Specimens from acute and convalescent COVID-19 originated in the United States, Italy and Spain.

Authors' data handling: Counts of nucleated cells, estimated from reference gene primer amplification, were obtained. Sequencing used immunoSEQ multiplex PCR; TCRdb keeps in-frame clones, though not all of them. D and trimming were read from the DNA, whereas the V and J calls and clone size are those reported in that table. The sample shows roughly 380,000 clones, around 90% of them seen only once. The V segment lost 7 bases and the J segment 6 bases; nucleotides outside the gene matches: 8. The CDR3 runs 13 residues. Germline assignment: CDR1 LNHDA and CDR2 SQIVND (reference sequence). Sequencing was done on a sample of peripheral blood. The rearrangement uses TRBV19 and TRBJ1-2, with TRBD1 identical over 7 bases. This sequence was found in a woman aged 60-75 years with COVID-19, enrolled during active disease. CDR3 in DNA: TGTGCCAGTATGGACAGGTTGAGGGATGGCTACACCTTC. It is translated as CASMDRLRDGYTF.